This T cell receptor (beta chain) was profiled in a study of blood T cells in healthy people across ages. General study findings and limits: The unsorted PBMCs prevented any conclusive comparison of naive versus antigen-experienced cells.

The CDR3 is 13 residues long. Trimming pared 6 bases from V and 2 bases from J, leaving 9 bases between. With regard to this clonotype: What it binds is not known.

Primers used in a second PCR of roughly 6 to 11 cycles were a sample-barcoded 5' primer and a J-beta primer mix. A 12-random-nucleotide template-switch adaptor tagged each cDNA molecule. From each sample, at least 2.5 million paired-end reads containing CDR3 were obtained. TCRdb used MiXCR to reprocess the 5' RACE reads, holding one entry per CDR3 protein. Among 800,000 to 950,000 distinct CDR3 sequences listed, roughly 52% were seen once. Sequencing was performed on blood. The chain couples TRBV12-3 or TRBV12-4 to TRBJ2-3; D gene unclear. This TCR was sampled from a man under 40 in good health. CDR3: CASSRVNTDTQYF. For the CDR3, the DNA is TGTGCCAGCAGCAGAGTTAACACAGATACGCAGTATTTT.